The T cell receptor (beta chain) under discussion was sequenced for a study of control samples from healthy donors and cancer patients. Method: immunoSEQ multiplex PCR; TCRdb's copy keeps in-frame clones and lacks some. The data show under 450,000 clones, 90% seen once. This CDR3 spans 13 amino acids. V lost 7 bases and J 3 bases, leaving 10 bases between the germline ends. Germline CDR1 is MDHEN and CDR2 is SYDVKM. The origin of this receptor is a middle-aged man with head and neck cancer. The chain joins TRBV28 to TRBJ1-5; D gene ambiguous. Sequencing was carried out using PBMCs. In DNA, the CDR3 is TGTGCCAGCATGGTACAGCTCAATCAGCCCCAGCATTTT. It encodes CASMVQLNQPQHF.